These 18 T cell receptor beta chains originate from one sample sequenced in a study of neurological immune-mediated disorders. One entry per CDR3 protein results from TCRdb running MiXCR on the 5' RACE reads. The repertoire has 45,000 to 60,000 distinct CDR3 sequences, about 2.5% of them found once; the top ten carry 3%. The specimen sequenced was PBMCs. The receptors come from a man in his fifties or sixties with multiple sclerosis.

There are many counts of this clonotype. The rearrangement uses TRBV4-1 and TRBJ1-1; D ambiguous. Trimming took 1 base from V and 1 from J, leaving 7 bases between them. This CDR3 has 14 amino acids. Per the germline V gene, CDR1 is MGHRA and CDR2 is YSYEKL. This CDR3 reads CASSQGPWNTEAFF. The CDR3 DNA sequence: TGCGCCAGCAGCCAAGGACCTTGGAACACTGAAGCTTTCTTT.

At least ten counts were recorded for this clonotype. The V and J genes are TRBV18 and TRBJ1-3; maybe TRBD1 (5 bases). CDR3 size: 17 residues. Germline assignment: CDR1 KGHSH and CDR2 LQKENI. With 2 bases removed from V and 3 bases from J, the gap between germline ends came to 17 bases. For the CDR3, the DNA is TGTGCCAGCTCACCAGCTGGCGCAGGGATCGTTGGAAACACCATATATTTT. Translated: CASSPAGAGIVGNTIYF.

This clonotype was counted at least ten times. V usage is TRBV28 and J usage is TRBJ1-1; D gene unclear. Germline CDR1 MDHEN, CDR2 SYDVKM. The germline V and J ends were trimmed by 5 bases and 4 bases, with 14 bases remaining between them. The CDR3 consists of 14 residues. In DNA, the CDR3 is TGTGCCAGCAGTCCCCCCCTAGAGAGCACTGAAGCTTTCTTT. This translates into CASSPPLESTEAFF.

This clonotype is judged medium-sized (0.01 to 0.1%). The V call is TRBV15, the J call TRBJ2-2; D could derive from TRBD1 or TRBD2 (6 bases each). Looked up from germline, CDR1 is LNHNV and CDR2 is YYDKDF (reference sequence). V lost 0 bases and J 3 bases, leaving 11 bases between the germline ends. This CDR3 comprises 16 residues. CDR3 sequence reads: CATSRDPGGHTGELFF. The DNA for the CDR3 is TGTGCCACCAGCAGAGATCCTGGGGGGCACACCGGGGAGCTGTTTTTT.

This clonotype was seen at least ten times. The chain combines TRBV6-5 with TRBJ2-1, with D hard to call. Germline V gene lookup returns CDR1 MNHEY and CDR2 SVGAGI. The V gene lost 0 bases and the J gene lost 8 bases, with 11 bases spanning the gap. The CDR3 has 14 residues. CDR3: CASSYSSAVDEQFF. The CDR3 nucleotides read TGTGCCAGCAGTTACTCGTCGGCGGTTGATGAGCAGTTCTTC.

This clonotype has a count of ten or more. The chain recombines TRBV4-3 with TRBJ1-5; D remains ambiguous. Trimming shortened V by 3 bases and J by 1 base, and 10 bases separated the two germline ends. The CDR3 is 15 amino acids. CDR1 is LGHNA, CDR2 YSLEER, per germline. The CDR3: CASSQGLGSNQPQHF. CDR3 coding DNA: TGCGCCAGCAGCCAGGGGTTAGGGAGCAATCAGCCCCAGCATTTT.

This clonotype came up many times. This chain joins TRBV20-1 and TRBJ1-2, with D uncertain. The CDR3 is 11 amino acids. The germline V and J ends were trimmed by 4 bases and 4 bases, with 7 bases remaining between them. Germline V CDR1 and CDR2: DFQATT, SNEGSKA (reference sequence). This chain's CDR3 is CSAKTVYGYTF. The CDR3 region has the DNA TGCAGTGCTAAGACGGTCTATGGCTACACCTTC.

This clonotype showed up many times. The gene calls are TRBV6-6 and TRBJ2-1; 15 bases agree with TRBD2. The length of the CDR3 is 16 residues. V lost 5 bases to trimming and J lost 12 bases; unmatched junction nucleotides: 11. Germline V gives CDR1 MNHNY, CDR2 SVGAGI (reference sequence). For the CDR3, the DNA is TGTGCCAGCAGTCCGCGGACTAGCGGGGGGGCTTCTGTGCAGTTCTTC. The encoded protein is CASSPRTSGGASVQFF.

This clonotype has at least ten counts. The chain links TRBV20-1 to TRBJ1-4, with D perhaps TRBD1 (6 bases). The CDR3 sequence is 15 residues long. The germline V gene encodes CDR1 DFQATT and CDR2 SNEGSKA (reference sequence). V shed 0 bases and J shed 3 bases, with 11 bases lying between them. CDR3 nucleotides: TGCAGTGCTAGAGACAGGGGTTCTGCTAATGAAAAACTGTTTTTT. Residues: CSARDRGSANEKLFF.

This clonotype was seen ten or more times. The V and J genes are TRBV7-2 and TRBJ2-1; D unclear. Germline assignment: CDR1 SGHTA and CDR2 FQGNSA. The length of the CDR3 is 12 residues. The V end lost 1 base, the J end lost 6 bases, and 4 bases lay between the germline ends. The CDR3 DNA sequence: TGTGCCAGCAGCTTAGTTAGCAATGAGCAGTTCTTC. It specifies CASSLVSNEQFF.

This clonotype has more than one count but fewer than ten. This chain joins TRBV5-1 and TRBJ2-1, with D tentatively TRBD1 (5 bases). The V end was cut by 4 bases, the J end by 7 bases, with 21 bases between. The CDR3 totals 16 residues. The germline V gene encodes CDR1 SGHRS and CDR2 YFSETQ. The CDR3 nucleotides are TGCGCCAGCAGCCCCTCTGGCCTAGGGGCTAGAAATGAGCAGTTCTTC. It yields the protein CASSPSGLGARNEQFF.

This clonotype was counted ten times or more. The chain carries TRBV12-3 or TRBV12-4 and TRBJ2-1; TRBD2 matches at 8 bases. V was clipped by 2 bases and J by 6 bases; unmatched bases: 3. The CDR3 consists of 14 residues. The CDR3 sequence: CASSLTGGGNEQFF. Written as DNA, the CDR3 is TGTGCCAGCAGTTTAACGGGGGGGGGCAATGAGCAGTTCTTC.

This clonotype has a count of ten or more. The chain carries TRBV18 and TRBJ1-5; D uncertain. CDR1 and CDR2 from the germline V gene are KGHSH and LQKENI. Trimming took off 4 bases at V and 3 bases at J, with 4 bases between the two ends. The CDR3 has 12 residues. CDR3 in DNA: TGTGCCAGCTCACAGAACAATCAGCCCCAGCATTTT. Protein: CASSQNNQPQHF. Full variable domain (remainder filled in from reference TRBV18 and TRBJ1-5): NAGVMQNPRHLVRRRGQEARLRCSPMKGHSHVYWYRQLPEEGLKFMVYLQKENIIDESGMPKERFSAEFPKEGPSILRIQQVVRGDSAAYFCASSQNNQPQHFGDGTRLSIL.

This clonotype was counted many times. The chain combines TRBV5-1 with TRBJ1-2; the D gene is possibly TRBD1 (6 bases). The germline V gene encodes CDR1 SGHRS and CDR2 YFSETQ. The V end was cut by 0 bases, the J end by 7 bases, with 13 bases between. This CDR3 comprises 14 residues. In nucleotides, the CDR3 is TGCGCCAGCAGCTTGGCCGCAGGGGAGGCTGGCTACACCTTC. It yields the protein CASSLAAGEAGYTF.

This clonotype was counted many times. The chain's CDR3 is CSARTGLSYEQYF. The CDR3, as DNA: TGCAGTGCTAGAACAGGGCTATCCTACGAGCAGTACTTC. The chain joins TRBV20-1 to TRBJ2-7, with D possibly TRBD1 on 6 matching bases. The CDR3 is made up of 13 amino acids. Germline V lookup: CDR1 DFQATT, CDR2 SNEGSKA (reference sequence). Trimming cost V 2 bases and J 1 base, with 9 bases left between them.

This clonotype has ten or more counts. The V and J genes are TRBV20-1 and TRBJ2-7, with 8 nucleotides matching TRBD1. This CDR3 is 16 amino acids long. Germline V lookup: CDR1 DFQATT, CDR2 SNEGSKA (reference sequence). V lost 6 bases, J lost 1 base, and 14 bases stayed unmatched. The CDR3 reads CSATPDRGHLSYEQYF. The CDR3, as DNA: TGCAGTGCCACTCCTGACAGGGGACATCTATCCTACGAGCAGTACTTC.

This clonotype was detected only once. V and J are TRBV4-1 and TRBJ2-7; D might be TRBD2 (5 bases). Germline V CDR1 and CDR2: MGHRA, YSYEKL. The CDR3 covers 15 residues. V was pared by 3 bases and J by 3 bases, with 15 bases between. The CDR3 loop reads CASSHLTGSGYEQYF. The CDR3 DNA reads as TGCGCCAGCAGCCACCTCACGGGGTCGGGCTACGAGCAGTACTTC.

This clonotype was observed at least ten times. The V and J genes are TRBV28 and TRBJ2-5, with D perhaps TRBD1 (7 bases). Germline V lookup: CDR1 MDHEN, CDR2 SYDVKM. Deletions cut 6 bases from V and 5 bases from J, with 10 bases between. The CDR3 contains 12 residues. For the CDR3, the DNA is TGTGCCAGCAGGCCAGGGGGGGAGACCCAGTACTTC. The encoded protein is CASRPGGETQYF.